Below are 27 T cell receptor beta chains sequenced from a single sample in a study of blood T cell repertoires in COVID-19. Clones were read by immunoSEQ multiplex PCR, and TCRdb kept only the in-frame ones, dropping some. The data show roughly 62,000 clones, around 80% seen once. The sample consisted of peripheral blood. The receptors were sampled from a man aged 55 to 70 with acute or convalescent COVID-19.

The V gene is TRBV11-2, the J gene TRBJ1-6; perhaps TRBD1 as D (6 bases). The V end lost 2 bases, the J end lost 18 bases, and 17 bases lay between the germline ends. Germline V gene lookup returns CDR1 SGHAT and CDR2 FQNNGV. The CDR3 runs 13 residues. CDR3 in amino acids: CASSLRDAKTGHF. For the CDR3, the DNA is TGTGCCAGCAGCTTAAGGGATGCGAAGACAGGCCACTTT.

This CDR3 reads CATSDAGAQAFF. In nucleotides, the CDR3 is TGTGCCACCAGTGATGCGGGCGCCCAAGCTTTCTTT. The genes are TRBV24-1 and TRBJ1-1; D not certain. CDR3 length: 12 residues. Germline V gives CDR1 KGHDR, CDR2 SFDVKD. V was shortened by 3 bases and J by 9 bases, with 10 bases between the two germline ends.

V and J are TRBV5-4 and TRBJ1-6; D might be TRBD1 (5 bases). The germline V and J ends were trimmed by 2 bases and 10 bases, with 10 bases remaining between them. Per germline, CDR1 SGHNT and CDR2 YYREEE (reference sequence). The CDR3 runs 13 residues. CDR3 sequence: CASSLGVESPLHF. CDR3 in DNA: TGTGCCAGCAGCTTAGGGGTAGAATCACCCCTCCACTTT.

The chain couples TRBV12-5 to TRBJ1-5, with D uncertain. Germline values: CDR1 LGHNT, CDR2 FRNRAP. The germline V and J ends were trimmed by 0 bases and 2 bases, with 11 bases remaining between them. The CDR3 runs 16 residues. CDR3 region: CASGLVSGSGNQPQHF. The CDR3 DNA reads TGTGCTAGTGGTTTGGTAAGCGGATCCGGCAATCAGCCCCAGCATTTT.

CDR3 amino acids: CASSQEAGTSGDYEQYF. CDR3 bases: TGCGCCAGCAGCCAAGAAGCCGGGACTAGCGGGGACTACGAGCAGTACTTC. The chain combines TRBV4-1 with TRBJ2-7; TRBD2 matches 13 bases. Trimming removed 0 bases from V and 3 bases from J; junction bases left unmatched: 5. Germline assignment: CDR1 MGHRA and CDR2 YSYEKL. The CDR3 loop spans 17 amino acids.

The J gene is TRBJ2-2, the V gene TRBV9; 7 bases align to TRBD1. Germline CDR1 reads SGDLS; CDR2 reads YYNGEE. V dropped 0 bases and J dropped 2; count of bases not matched to a gene: 4. This CDR3 comprises 16 residues. CDR3 sequence: CASSVGGQPNTGELFF. CDR3 sequence (DNA): TGTGCCAGCAGCGTAGGGGGACAGCCTAACACCGGGGAGCTGTTTTTT.

The J gene is TRBJ2-5, the V gene TRBV4-1, with D tentatively TRBD1 (6 bases). Trimming took off 4 bases at V and 3 bases at J, with 9 bases between the two ends. CDR1 and CDR2 (germline): MGHRA, YSYEKL. The CDR3 spans 13 residues. This CDR3 reads CASSPYREETQYF. Here the CDR3 DNA reads TGCGCCAGCAGCCCCTACAGGGAAGAGACCCAGTACTTC.

The V call is TRBV27, the J call TRBJ1-4, with D possibly TRBD1 on 6 matching bases. Germline loops: CDR1 MNHEY, CDR2 SMNVEV (reference sequence). Trimming left V 7 bases short and J 8 bases short, with 14 bases between. CDR3 length: 13 residues. The CDR3 DNA reads as TGTGCCAGCAAAGGGGACATGTCGGAAAAACTGTTTTTT. It yields the protein CASKGDMSEKLFF.

V gene TRBV29-1 combines with J gene TRBJ2-5; a possible D gene is TRBD1 (5 bases). Looked up from germline, CDR1 is SQVTM and CDR2 is ANQGSEA. This CDR3 has 12 residues. V was cut by 3 bases and J by 3 bases, with 8 bases left in between. This chain's CDR3 is CSVDLGEETQYF. CDR3 DNA sequence: TGCAGCGTTGATTTAGGGGAAGAGACCCAGTACTTC.

This clone came up a few times. This sequence joins TRBV29-1 and TRBJ1-2, with a tentative D call TRBD1 (5 bases). This CDR3 spans 13 amino acids. V was trimmed by 4 bases and J by 4 bases, leaving 13 bases between them. The germline V gene encodes CDR1 SQVTM and CDR2 ANQGSEA. The CDR3 DNA reads TGCAGCGTTGCAAACCCGACAGCCTATGGCTACACCTTC. This codes for CSVANPTAYGYTF. Combining the CDR3 with reference TRBV29-1 and TRBJ1-2 gives the whole variable domain SAVISQKPSRDICQRGTSLTIQCQVDSQVTMMFWYRQQPGQSLTLIATANQGSEATYESGFVIDKFPISRPNLTFSTLTVSNMSPEDSSIYLCSVANPTAYGYTFGSGTRLTVV.

The V and J genes are TRBV28 and TRBJ2-7; 8 bases match TRBD1. Germline assignment: CDR1 MDHEN and CDR2 SYDVKM. After removal of 6 bases from V and 5 bases from J, the junction contained 9 bases not matched to a gene. The CDR3 has 14 amino acids. Here the CDR3 DNA reads TGTGCCAGCAGACATGGACAGGGATTGCACGAGCAGTACTTC. Amino acid sequence: CASRHGQGLHEQYF.

V gene TRBV24-1 combines with J gene TRBJ1-3; 9 bases align to TRBD1. V shed 0 bases and J 1 base; nucleotides not matched to a gene: 3. This CDR3 contains 17 residues. Per the germline V gene, CDR1 is KGHDR and CDR2 is SFDVKD. The CDR3, as DNA: TGTGCCACCAGTGATTTGCAAGGGACAGGGTCTGGAAACACCATATATTTT. It yields the protein CATSDLQGTGSGNTIYF.

V and J are TRBV19 and TRBJ1-1, with 7 bases that match TRBD1. Germline lookup yields CDR1 LNHDA and CDR2 SQIVND (reference sequence). V gave up 6 bases and J gave up 5 bases; unmatched junction bases: 9. CDR3 size: 14 residues. CDR3 nucleotide sequence: TGTGCCAGTAGGAAGGAGACAGGGTTAACTGAAGCTTTCTTT. Protein product: CASRKETGLTEAFF.

V is TRBV10-3 and J is TRBJ1-2; 7 bases are shared with TRBD1. From germline, CDR1 is ENHRY and CDR2 SYGVKD. V shed 4 bases and J 8 bases; nucleotides not matched to a gene: 16. This CDR3 has 16 residues. CDR3 in amino acids: CAISGGGWGTVAGYTF. CDR3 coding DNA: TGTGCCATCAGTGGGGGAGGCTGGGGGACAGTTGCCGGCTACACCTTC.

In DNA, the CDR3 is TGCGCCAGCAGTCAAGGGGGGACGGAAAAGAACACCGGGGAGCTGTTTTTT. This encodes CASSQGGTEKNTGELFF. The chain is built from TRBV23-1 and TRBJ2-2, with D tentatively TRBD2 (6 bases). TRBV23-1 belongs to the ORF category, with a function that is uncertain. The CDR3 runs 17 residues. V lost 2 bases to trimming and J lost 1 base, with 14 bases between them.

CDR3 amino acids: CASSSTGGKNTEAFF. The CDR3 nucleotides are TGCGCCAGCAGCTCGACAGGGGGAAAAAACACTGAAGCTTTCTTT. V and J are TRBV5-1 and TRBJ1-1, with 9 bases lining up with TRBD1. Germline CDR1 is SGHRS and CDR2 is YFSETQ. CDR3 length equals 15 residues. The V gene end was trimmed by 3 bases and the J gene end by 2 bases; junction bases not matched to a gene: 5.

The rearrangement joins TRBV18 to TRBJ1-6, with a weak D call TRBD1 (5 bases). This CDR3 comprises 16 residues. CDR1 is KGHSH, CDR2 LQKENI, per germline. The ends were cut back, 6 bases at V and 6 bases at J, with 18 bases in the middle. The CDR3 region is CASSPGGGTFNSPLHF. The CDR3 DNA follows: TGTGCCAGCTCCCCTGGGGGGGGAACCTTTAATTCACCCCTCCACTTT.

The gene calls are TRBV12-5 and TRBJ1-1; no reliable D call. This CDR3 is built from 11 residues. Germline-derived CDR1 and CDR2 are LGHNT and FRNRAP. V dropped 8 bases and J dropped 5 bases, with 9 bases sitting between them. DNA for the CDR3: TGTGCTAGTTCCCCGGGAACTGAAGCTTTCTTT. Amino acid sequence: CASSPGTEAFF.

The rearrangement joins TRBV5-6 to TRBJ1-1; no firm D call. Trimming removed 4 bases at V and 1 base at J, with 5 bases between. CDR3 length: 12 residues. Looked up from germline, CDR1 is SGHDT and CDR2 is YYEEEE. CDR3: CASSPGNTEAFF. In DNA form, the CDR3 reads TGTGCCAGCAGCCCGGGGAACACTGAAGCTTTCTTT.

The V call is TRBV18, the J call TRBJ2-6; tentative D call: TRBD2 (5 bases). The CDR3 runs to 19 residues. V was pared by 3 bases and J by 0 bases, with 18 bases between. Germline CDR1 is KGHSH and CDR2 is LQKENI. CDR3 in DNA: TGTGCCAGCTCACCGGAGATACTGACGGGGTTCTCTGGGGCCAACGTCCTGACTTTC. Protein: CASSPEILTGFSGANVLTF.

V is TRBV5-1 and J is TRBJ2-5; possibly TRBD1 for D (6 bases). Trimming left V 4 bases short and J 2 bases short, with 15 bases between. Germline CDR1 SGHRS, CDR2 YFSETQ. The CDR3 spans 15 residues. CDR3 sequence (DNA): TGCGCCAGCAGCCCCTATGGGACACAGCAAGAGACCCAGTACTTC. Translation: CASSPYGTQQETQYF.

This chain joins TRBV10-3 and TRBJ1-6, with 9 bases identical to TRBD1. The trim removed 7 bases at V and 7 bases at J, leaving 5 bases unmatched. This CDR3 contains 14 residues. CDR1 is ENHRY and CDR2 is SYGVKD in the germline V gene. CDR3 residues: CAITDRGSNSPLHF. DNA for the CDR3: TGTGCCATCACGGACAGGGGTAGCAATTCACCCCTCCACTTT.

The chain uses TRBV18 and TRBJ1-1; 7 bases are shared with TRBD1. Unmatched junction bases numbered 6, after V lost 6 bases and J lost 2 bases. There are 14 residues in the CDR3. The germline V gene has CDR1 KGHSH and CDR2 LQKENI. The CDR3 spells CASSYGQDNTEAFF. The CDR3 region has the DNA TGTGCCAGCTCTTATGGACAGGATAACACTGAAGCTTTCTTT.

The chain links TRBV30 to TRBJ2-7; TRBD1 is a possible D gene (6 bases). The germline V gene has CDR1 GTSNPN and CDR2 SVGIG (reference sequence). The CDR3 is 12 amino acids. The V end was cut by 2 bases, the J end by 3 bases, with 8 bases between. CDR3 loop: CAWSRQDYEQYF. CDR3 nucleotides: TGTGCCTGGAGTAGACAGGACTACGAGCAGTACTTC. Combining the CDR3 with reference TRBV30 and TRBJ2-7 gives the whole variable domain SQTIHQWPATLVQPVGSPLSLECTVEGTSNPNLYWYRQAAGRGLQLLFYSVGIGQISSEVPQNLSASRPQDRQFILSSKKLLLSDSGFYLCAWSRQDYEQYFGPGTRLTVT.

J is TRBJ2-7 and V is TRBV7-9; D gene unclear. Germline values: CDR1 SEHNR, CDR2 FQNEAQ (reference sequence). Trimming pared 2 bases from V and 5 bases from J, leaving 4 bases between. The length of the CDR3 is 11 residues. For the CDR3, the DNA is TGTGCCAGCAGCTTAAGCAACGAGCAGTACTTC. As protein: CASSLSNEQYF.

The J gene is TRBJ1-6, the V gene TRBV30, with 12 nucleotides matching TRBD1. Germline V gene sequence: CDR1 GTSNPN, CDR2 SVGIG (reference sequence). The ends lost 4 bases at V and 4 bases at J; junction bases unmatched: 14. This CDR3 is 19 amino acids long. CDR3 region: CAWITGTGGVGFYNSPLHF. The CDR3 DNA reads as TGTGCCTGGATAACCGGGACAGGGGGCGTTGGCTTTTATAATTCACCCCTCCACTTT. The variable domain in full, with the rest retrieved from reference TRBV30 and TRBJ1-6, is SQTIHQWPATLVQPVGSPLSLECTVEGTSNPNLYWYRQAAGRGLQLLFYSVGIGQISSEVPQNLSASRPQDRQFILSSKKLLLSDSGFYLCAWITGTGGVGFYNSPLHFGNGTRLTVT.

The chain joins TRBV21-1 to TRBJ1-1; TRBD1 is taken as the D call from the table, unchecked against the DNA. TRBV21-1 is a pseudogene locus. The CDR3 loop spans 16 amino acids. The CDR3 region has the DNA TGTGCCAGCAGCAAAATCCGGGACAGGAGTAACACTGAAGCTTTCTTT. This sequence encodes CASSKIRDRSNTEAFF.